A selection of T cell receptor beta chains follows, all from one sample in a study of shared clonotypes between healthy human individuals. This table comes from immunoSEQ multiplex PCR, and its TCRdb copy is limited to in-frame clones, with some not included. Counted here are 2 million or so clones, 95% occurring once; the ten biggest clones make up more than 0.1%. Input material: naive CD4+ T cells sorted from blood. These receptor sequences come from a young man in good health. The CDR3 runs from the conserved cysteine through the conserved F or W. D genes are given only for firm matches. Expanded clones are given a class, and other clones once, few, many or no size at all.

TRBV5-4	TRBD2	NA	TRBJ2-7	CASSLGSSGTREQYF	TGTGCCAGCAGCTTGGGGTCTAGCGGTACGAGGGAGCAGTACTTC
TRBV30	NA	NA	TRBJ1-5	CAWSVGGAVQPQHF	TGTGCCTGGAGTGTAGGAGGGGCGGTTCAGCCCCAGCATTTT
TRBV6-5	TRBD1	NA	TRBJ1-6	CASSYPRDRANSPLHF	TGTGCCAGCAGTTACCCCCGGGACAGGGCTAATTCACCCCTCCACTTT
TRBV6-6	TRBD1	NA	TRBJ2-7	CASRAPGTGVAEQYF	TGTGCCAGCAGGGCCCCCGGGACAGGGGTTGCCGAGCAGTACTTC
TRBV6-5	TRBD2	NA	TRBJ2-1	CASSYSRTSALHEQFF	TGTGCCAGCAGTTACTCCAGGACTAGCGCCCTACATGAGCAGTTCTTC
TRBV6-5	NA	once	TRBJ2-2	CASSSDGNTGELFF	TGTGCCAGCAGCTCGGACGGAAACACCGGGGAGCTGTTTTTT
TRBV1	NA	NA	TRBJ2-7	CTSSQNPGQDYEQYF	TGCACCAGCAGCCAGAATCCGGGACAGGACTACGAGCAGTACTTC
TRBV5-4	NA	NA	TRBJ2-7	CASSFANSYEQYF	TGTGCCAGCAGCTTCGCCAACTCCTACGAGCAGTACTTC
TRBV30	TRBD2	NA	TRBJ2-7	CAVHRTSGKYEQYF	TGTGCCGTTCACAGGACTAGCGGGAAGTACGAGCAGTACTTC
TRBV21-1	NA	once	TRBJ2-1	CASPSAGGLSYNEQFF	TGTGCCAGCCCGTCCGCGGGGGGGCTGTCCTACAATGAGCAGTTCTTC
TRBV7-9	NA	NA	TRBJ1-1	CASSLGQGITEAFF	TGTGCCAGCAGCTTAGGGCAGGGGATCACTGAAGCTTTCTTT
TRBV5-8	NA	few	TRBJ1-2	CASSLLKTGYGYTF	TGTGCCAGCAGCTTGTTAAAGACAGGATATGGCTACACCTTC
TRBV2	NA	NA	TRBJ2-1	CASSGRDEQFF	TGTGCCAGCAGTGGGAGGGATGAGCAGTTCTTC
TRBV10-3	NA	NA	TRBJ2-3	CAISAGHADTQYF	TGTGCCATCAGTGCCGGTCACGCAGATACGCAGTATTTT
TRBV28	NA	NA	TRBJ1-1	CASSWIPPDRTEAFF	TGTGCCAGCAGTTGGATCCCGCCGGACAGAACTGAAGCTTTCTTT
TRBV27	TRBD1	NA	TRBJ1-6	CASSLSSSGGYNSPLHF	TGTGCCAGCAGTTTATCTTCATCAGGGGGGTATAATTCACCCCTCCACTTT
TRBV19	NA	NA	TRBJ2-1	CASSLRDQLANEQFF	TGTGCCAGTAGTCTCCGGGACCAGCTCGCCAATGAGCAGTTCTTC
TRBV9	NA	NA	TRBJ2-5	CASSVGSLAGQETQYF	TGTGCCAGCAGCGTAGGATCTCTAGCAGGGCAAGAGACCCAGTACTTC
TRBV6-5	TRBD1	NA	TRBJ1-1	CASSGGQGPKAFF	TGTGCCAGCAGTGGCGGACAGGGTCCGAAAGCTTTCTTT
TRBV5-1	TRBD2	NA	TRBJ2-5	CASSSGGTQETQYF	TGCGCCAGCAGCTCGGGGGGTACTCAAGAGACCCAGTACTTC
TRBV7-9	NA	NA	TRBJ1-2	CASRAGPNYGYTF	TGTGCCAGCAGGGCGGGTCCTAACTATGGCTACACCTTC
TRBV2	TRBD2	NA	TRBJ2-5	CAGGREKPETQYF	TGTGCCGGCGGGCGGGAGAAACCAGAGACCCAGTACTTC
TRBV5-1	NA	NA	TRBJ2-2	CASSSTQGLGELFF	TGCGCCAGCAGCTCGACACAGGGACTCGGGGAGCTGTTTTTT
TRBV6-4	NA	NA	TRBJ2-4	CASIFGRGLAKNIQYF	TGTGCCAGCATTTTTGGGCGGGGATTAGCCAAAAACATTCAGTACTTC
TRBV12-5	NA	NA	TRBJ2-7	CAPFYEQYF	TGTGCTCCTTTCTACGAGCAGTACTTC
TRBV6-5	NA	NA	TRBJ2-7	CASSYSKGEKQYF	TGTGCCAGCAGTTACTCAAAGGGGGAAAAGCAGTACTTC
TRBV15	NA	NA	TRBJ2-1	CATSQTFFKTNEQFF	TGTGCCACCAGCCAGACGTTTTTCAAAACCAATGAGCAGTTCTTC
TRBV5-1	NA	NA	TRBJ1-1	CASSLTAAGEAFF	TGCGCCAGCAGCTTGACCGCCGCCGGGGAAGCTTTCTTT
TRBV30	TRBD1	NA	TRBJ1-2	CAWNPGQSYGYTF	TGTGCCTGGAACCCGGGACAGAGTTATGGCTACACCTTC
TRBV10-3	TRBD1	NA	TRBJ2-2	CAISEGQGSNTGELFF	TGTGCCATCAGTGAGGGACAGGGTTCGAACACCGGGGAGCTGTTTTTT
TRBV9	NA	NA	TRBJ1-6	CASSVATAGDSPLHF	TGTGCCAGCAGCGTAGCAACTGCGGGGGATTCACCCCTCCACTTT
TRBV19	TRBD1	NA	TRBJ2-6	CASSVGQGTFSGANVLTF	TGTGCCAGTAGTGTAGGACAGGGGACATTCTCTGGGGCCAACGTCCTGACTTTC
TRBV2	TRBD1	NA	TRBJ1-6	CASRGQGAGNSPLHF	TGTGCCAGCAGGGGACAGGGGGCCGGGAATTCACCCCTCCACTTT
TRBV5-1	NA	once	TRBJ2-7	CASSLAGQVAYEQYF	TGCGCCAGCAGCTTGGCAGGGCAGGTAGCCTACGAGCAGTACTTC
TRBV2	NA	NA	TRBJ1-6	CASSASGDYNSPLHF	TGTGCCAGCAGTGCTTCCGGGGACTATAATTCACCCCTCCACTTT
TRBV6-1	NA	NA	TRBJ2-7	CASSEEVLLGEYF	TGTGCCAGCAGTGAAGAGGTACTCCTAGGGGAGTACTTC
TRBV5-1	NA	once	TRBJ1-1	CASSPTFEQGMAFF	TGCGCCAGCAGCCCTACCTTTGAACAGGGTATGGCTTTCTTT
TRBV30	NA	NA	TRBJ1-3	CAWSVQGAQRRNTIYF	TGTGCCTGGAGTGTACAAGGGGCCCAACGCAGAAACACCATATATTTT
TRBV2	NA	NA	TRBJ1-4	CASRGSGEKLFF	TGTGCCAGCAGGGGGTCGGGGGAAAAACTGTTTTTT
TRBV18	NA	NA	TRBJ1-3	CASSPRLSGNTIYF	TGTGCCAGCTCACCCCGGCTCTCTGGAAACACCATATATTTT